This TCR beta chain is from a study of blood T cells in healthy people across ages. Sample-barcoded 5' priming and a J-beta primer mix drove a second PCR of roughly 7 to 11 cycles. Each cDNA molecule was tagged by a template-switch adaptor with 12 random nucleotides. TCRdb fed the 5' RACE reads into MiXCR, producing one record per CDR3 protein. There are 1 million to 1.2 million distinct CDR3 sequences in the sample; approximately 38% occur only once, and around 13% lies in the top ten. About this clonotype itself: Its matching antigen is unknown.

The extraction recovered at least 6 micrograms of total RNA per sample. Germline loops: CDR1 LGHNA, CDR2 YSLEER. The CDR3 sequence is 15 residues long. The ends lost 1 base at V and 2 bases at J; junction bases unmatched: 3. Study-wide results and limits: The unknown donor CMV status may have confounded expanded clonotype changes.

Sequenced material: blood. This clonotype was obtained from a man between 18 and 35 years old in good health. This chain uses TRBV4-3 with TRBJ2-3, with 7 bases lining up with TRBD2. CDR3 sequence: CASSQGGLVTDTQYF. In DNA, the CDR3 is TGCGCCAGCAGCCAAGGAGGACTAGTCACAGATACGCAGTATTTT.